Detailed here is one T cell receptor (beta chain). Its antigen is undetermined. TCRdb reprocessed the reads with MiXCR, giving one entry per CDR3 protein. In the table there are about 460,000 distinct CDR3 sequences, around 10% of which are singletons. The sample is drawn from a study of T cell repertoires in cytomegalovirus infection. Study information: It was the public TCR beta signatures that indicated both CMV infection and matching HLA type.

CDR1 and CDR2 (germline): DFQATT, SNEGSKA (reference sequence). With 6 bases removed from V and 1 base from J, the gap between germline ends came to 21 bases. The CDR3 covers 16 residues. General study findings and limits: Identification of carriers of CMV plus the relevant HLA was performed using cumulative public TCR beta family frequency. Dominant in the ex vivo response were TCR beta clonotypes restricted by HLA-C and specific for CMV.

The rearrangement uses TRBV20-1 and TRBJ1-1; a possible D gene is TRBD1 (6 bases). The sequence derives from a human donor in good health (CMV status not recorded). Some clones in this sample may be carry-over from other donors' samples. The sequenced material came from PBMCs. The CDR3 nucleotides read TGCAGTGCCGGGGGTGGGACACATGCGAAGAACACTGAAGCTTTCTTT. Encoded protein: CSAGGGTHAKNTEAFF.